This T cell receptor beta chain was captured in a study of CD8+ T cells in alopecia areata. Study overall: The authors scored treated patients' severity by affected scalp percentage.

Extracted from the samples, RNA was reverse transcribed into cDNA to serve as the sequencing template. Repertoires were generated with immunoSEQ multiplex PCR, while TCRdb's copy carries only in-frame clones and drops some. The data contain approximately 210,000 clones, less than 50% of them seen just once; the ten biggest clones take up roughly 2.6%. Treatment: oral pan-JAK inhibitor, 5-10 mg twice daily. This CDR3 has 14 residues. Germline CDR1 is SGHTA and CDR2 is FQGNSA. Losses at the gene ends were 4 bases for V and 4 bases for J; bases not matched to a gene: 2. The rearrangement uses TRBV7-2 and TRBJ2-5, with 11 bases identical to TRBD1. The source is a human donor with alopecia areata. The starting material was CD4+ T cells sorted from blood, obtained at approximately week 36, from a patient treated with tofacitinib. CDR3 residues: CASSSGTGGETQYF. In DNA form, the CDR3 reads TGTGCCAGCAGCTCAGGGACAGGGGGAGAGACCCAGTACTTC.